The entry that follows covers one T cell receptor beta chain sequence. No antigen is known for it. The data were obtained in a study of early T cells in non-severe SARS-CoV-2 infection. Overall study results and limits: The matching step, a VDJdb search, favored anti-spike CD8 responses and missed private and CD4 specificities.

Between the trimmed V and J ends, which lost 5 bases and 4 bases, there was a span of 12 bases. This CDR3 comprises 14 residues. CDR1 and CDR2 (germline): SEHNR, FQNEAQ (reference sequence). Each single cDNA molecule received a unique molecular identifier. TCRdb independently ran MiXCR on the 5' RACE reads; one entry per CDR3 protein. The sample lists about 110,000 distinct CDR3 sequences, about 12% occurring once. The V gene is TRBV7-9, the J gene TRBJ1-5; possible D gene TRBD1, 6 bases. The receptor comes from an adult who was a healthcare worker with PCR-confirmed SARS-CoV-2 infection or an uninfected control (not recorded which). Material: whole blood. Written as DNA, the CDR3 is TGTGCCAGCAGCCAACAGGGTTGGAATCAGCCCCAGCATTTT. Protein sequence: CASSQQGWNQPQHF.